Included here is one TCR beta chain sequence, with context. This sample is part of a study of T cell changes during pregnancy in multiple sclerosis. Sequencing used immunoSEQ multiplex PCR; TCRdb keeps in-frame clones, though not all of them. Counted here are 70,000 to 85,000 clones, 92% occurring once; the ten biggest clones make up 2% to 3%. V lost 4 bases and J lost 2, with 15 bases in between. The CDR3 is 16 residues long. Germline CDR1 reads LGHNA; CDR2 reads YNFKEQ. This chain connects TRBV4-2 to TRBJ1-3; perhaps TRBD1 as D (6 bases). The material sequenced was peripheral blood, taken before pregnancy. The sequence derives from a female donor with multiple sclerosis, enrolled in a pregnancy study. In DNA, the CDR3 is TGTGCCAGCAGCCCCACTACGGGGGGCACTGGAAACACCATATATTTT. It specifies CASSPTTGGTGNTIYF.